This paragraph covers one TCR beta chain sequence. This clonotype was counted ten times or more. It lacks a known antigen. No base qualities exist here, and no much larger clone lies one base off it. For repertoire sequencing, TCR beta CDR3 regions were amplified from RNA transcripts. The first round was an RT-PCR using HTBI primers with the Qiagen OneStep RT-PCR kit, and this first round was followed by a second-round multiplex PCR, then size selection and purification. Libraries were sequenced on an Illumina HiSeq2000 using paired-end 100 bp reads. For the original study's pipeline: SOAPnuke was used for read processing, and reads with adapters, uncalled bases, a mean Phred below 15, or no exact constant-primer or identifier match were discarded. COPE v1.2.5 was used to merge the high-quality paired reads. Each unique nucleotide sequence was treated as a clonotype, and MiTCR v1.1 was used to align the clonotypes to the IMGT TRB V, D and J references. The analysis was limited to V-J combinations with a frequency above 0.0001, which together covered 99.2% of the repertoires. For each V-J combination, a TCR clonal expansion and chaos score was defined as the ratio of F50 clonal expansion to chaos observed in the TCRdist matrix. Welch's t-statistics and random forest were used to narrow the features down to around 12 V-J combinations, which were then fed into a naive Bayes classifier. The similarity between thyroid and blood repertoires was quantified using the Morisita-Horn index. Using fastp trimming at Q25 and MiXCR clonotype assembly, TCRdb reanalyzed the public sequencing data and kept in-frame beta chains. For every CDR3 protein sequence, its rows merge into one entry that carries the most common genes and DNA. The V and J calls and clone size are TCRdb's, not the authors'. Here the sample has roughly 230,000 distinct CDR3 sequences; 20% to 25% occur a single time. The ten largest make up 35% to 55% of the sample.

The data were obtained in a study of Graves' ophthalmopathy and Graves' hyperthyroidism (dated by TCRdb to 2016 to 2018). Notes on the research overall: Peripheral blood was collected before any treatment was given, at the time of initial diagnosis. The study used signatures of the TCR beta repertoire to tell Graves' ophthalmopathy apart from Graves' hyperthyroidism and to predict which patients would progress to ophthalmopathy. In total, approximately 130 blood samples were TCR-sequenced: fewer than 50 ophthalmopathy, around 75 hyperthyroidism and around 17 hyperthyroidism-to-ophthalmopathy patients. To explore V-J signatures distinguishing ophthalmopathy from hyperthyroidism, a discovery set of under 110 patients (fewer than 45 ophthalmopathy, 57 stable hyperthyroidism) was enrolled. An independent validation cohort was composed of 18 hyperthyroidism patients and 17 patients who later progressed from hyperthyroidism to ophthalmopathy. In several hyperthyroidism patients, the T-cell repertoires found in thyroid tissue were compared with those found in blood. Following sample collection, hyperthyroidism patients were given methimazole at a starting dose of 30 mg daily, and ophthalmopathy patients were given high-dose intravenous methylprednisolone. The 100 discovery patients were randomly split 7:3 into training and test sets. The full study reports these points: In validation, the model predicted ophthalmopathy progression with 70.59% sensitivity and roughly 72% specificity; roughly 12 predicted patients were CT-confirmed with GO in a median of roughly 6.8 months. No statistical method was used to set the sample size in advance, and the investigators knew which group each participant was assigned to. Most of the expanded thyroid clonotypes with a frequency above 0.001 were also detected in blood, and it was suggested that the thyroid immune response may be reflected by blood repertoires. Ophthalmopathy was separated from stable hyperthyroidism by the 13-signature model with about 85% sensitivity and 81% to 84% specificity in cross-validation and with 80%/75% in the test set.

Patients with ophthalmopathy had moderately to severely active disease, with a Clinical Activity Score of 3 or more, a NOSPECS grade of 4 or more, and a disease duration of less than 3 months. Patients with other autoimmune diseases, uncontrolled infections, pregnancy or lactation were excluded from the study. Clinical symptoms, serum thyroxine, TRAb, thyroid ultrasound and orbital computed tomography were used for diagnosis. Ficoll-Paque density gradient centrifugation was used to isolate PBMCs from about 10 ml of fresh peripheral blood. Total RNA was extracted with Trizol reagent and quality-checked on an Agilent 2100 Bioanalyzer. This sequence originates from a woman between 45 and 65 years old with Graves' ophthalmopathy. Donor details come from another sample of the same person, matched by shared clones. The sequenced sample consisted of peripheral blood.

The CDR3 corresponds to CASGGGAANTGELFF. The sequence in DNA is TGTGCCAGCGGGGGGGGGGCCGCGAACACCGGGGAGCTGTTTTTT. The sequence is built from TRBV25-1 and TRBJ2-2, with TRBD2 tentatively as D gene (7 bases match). Reading from cysteine to phenylalanine, the CDR3 counts 15 amino acids. The only DNA kept is the CDR3, 45 bases in frame from the first base. V loses 8 bases, J loses 0 bases, and the germline ends lie 13 bases apart. In the germline V gene, CDR1 corresponds to MGHDK and CDR2 to SYGVNS.